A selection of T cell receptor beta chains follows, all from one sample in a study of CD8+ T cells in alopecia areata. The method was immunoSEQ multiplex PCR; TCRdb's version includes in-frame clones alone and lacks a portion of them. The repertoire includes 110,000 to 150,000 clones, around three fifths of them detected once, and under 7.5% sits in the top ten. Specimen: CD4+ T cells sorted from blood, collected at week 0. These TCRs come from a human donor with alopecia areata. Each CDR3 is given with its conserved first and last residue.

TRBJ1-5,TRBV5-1,CASSLGALGREPQHF
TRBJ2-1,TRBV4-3,CASSQEQGGNEQFF
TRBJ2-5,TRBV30,CAWSVGQETQYF
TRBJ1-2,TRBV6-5,CASSYFSGSHGYTF
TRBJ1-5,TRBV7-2,CASSLGQHGNQPQHF
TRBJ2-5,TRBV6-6,CASSYLADGETQYF
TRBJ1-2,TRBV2,CASSDYKLYGYTF
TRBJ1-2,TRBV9,CASSLDFGGYTF
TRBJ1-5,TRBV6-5,CASSYDSGSNQPQHF
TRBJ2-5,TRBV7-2,CASTERAGGMETQYF
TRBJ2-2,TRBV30,CAWKSTSGVMGELFF
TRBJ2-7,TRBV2,CASRLGGGSYEQYF
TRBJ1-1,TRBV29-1,CSVGQGNTEAFF
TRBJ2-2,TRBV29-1,CSVGRGPRAGELFF
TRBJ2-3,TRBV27,CASSLGDRQGTQYF
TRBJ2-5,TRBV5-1,CASSEKGQHQETQYF
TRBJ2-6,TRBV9,CASSPSGFSGANVLTF
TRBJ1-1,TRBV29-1,CSVERRMNTEAFF
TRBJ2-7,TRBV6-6,CASRGGTAGYEQYF
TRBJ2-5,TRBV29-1,CSVKDRGLAGYETQYF
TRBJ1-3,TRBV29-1,CSVEVGGNTIYF
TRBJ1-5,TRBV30,CAWGQGNQPQHF
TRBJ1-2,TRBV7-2,CASTHRGSDYGYTF
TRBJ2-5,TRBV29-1,CSVEVLAGSGETQYF
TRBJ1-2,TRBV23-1,CASSPRTGCQNYGYTF
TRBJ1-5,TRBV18,CASSPSFNSNQPQHF
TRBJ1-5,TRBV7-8,CASSPGVQPQHF
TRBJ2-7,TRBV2,CASSGQGGVYEQYF
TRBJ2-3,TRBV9,CASSVGDPGIDTQYF
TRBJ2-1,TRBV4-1,CASSPLYRNEQFF
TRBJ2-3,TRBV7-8,CASSLGQGGTTTDTQYF
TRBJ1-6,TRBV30,CAWKVSGGSPLHF
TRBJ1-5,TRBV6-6,CASSYSRGKGNQPQHF
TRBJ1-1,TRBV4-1,CASSQIRQSHTEAFF
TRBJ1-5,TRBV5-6,CASSLGAGASNQPQHF
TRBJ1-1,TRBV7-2,CASSLAPLRENTEAFF
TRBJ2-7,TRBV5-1,CASSSLAGDYEQYF
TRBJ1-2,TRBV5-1,CASSVTGTEKYGYTF
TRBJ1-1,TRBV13,CASSFQRSNTEAFF
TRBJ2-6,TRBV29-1,CSVEGVSGANVLTF
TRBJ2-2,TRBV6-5,CASSSWPTGELFF
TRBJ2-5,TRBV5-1,CASSFGLAVQETQYF
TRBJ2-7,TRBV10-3,CAIRGTGIYEQYF
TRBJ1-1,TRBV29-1,CSVAGVANTEAFF
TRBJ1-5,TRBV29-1,CSVAKGSNQPQHF